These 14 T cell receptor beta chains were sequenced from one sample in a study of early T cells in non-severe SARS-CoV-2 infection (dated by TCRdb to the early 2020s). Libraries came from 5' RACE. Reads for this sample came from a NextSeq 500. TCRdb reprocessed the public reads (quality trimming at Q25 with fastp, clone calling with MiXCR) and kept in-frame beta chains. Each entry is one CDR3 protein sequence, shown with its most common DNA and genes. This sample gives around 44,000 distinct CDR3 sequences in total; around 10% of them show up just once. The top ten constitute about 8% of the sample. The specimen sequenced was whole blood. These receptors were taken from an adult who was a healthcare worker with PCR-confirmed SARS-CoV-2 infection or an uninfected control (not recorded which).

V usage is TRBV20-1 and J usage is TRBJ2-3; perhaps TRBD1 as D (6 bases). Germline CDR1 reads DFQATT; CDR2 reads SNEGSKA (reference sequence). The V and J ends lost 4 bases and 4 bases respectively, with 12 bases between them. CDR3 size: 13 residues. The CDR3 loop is CSATRTAADTQYF. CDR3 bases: TGCAGTGCTACCCGGACAGCCGCAGATACGCAGTATTTT.

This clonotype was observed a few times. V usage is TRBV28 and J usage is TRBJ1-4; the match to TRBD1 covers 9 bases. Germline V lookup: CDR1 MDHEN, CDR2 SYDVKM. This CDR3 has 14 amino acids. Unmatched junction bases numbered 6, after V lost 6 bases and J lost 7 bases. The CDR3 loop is CASRDRDRAEKLFF. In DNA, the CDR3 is TGTGCCAGCAGGGACCGGGACAGGGCTGAAAAACTGTTTTTT.

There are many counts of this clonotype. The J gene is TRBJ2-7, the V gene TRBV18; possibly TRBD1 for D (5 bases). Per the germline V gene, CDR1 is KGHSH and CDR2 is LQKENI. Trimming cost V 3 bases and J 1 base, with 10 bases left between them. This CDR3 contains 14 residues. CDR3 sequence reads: CASSPDTYSYEQYF. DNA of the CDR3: TGTGCCAGCTCACCGGACACCTATTCCTACGAGCAGTACTTC.

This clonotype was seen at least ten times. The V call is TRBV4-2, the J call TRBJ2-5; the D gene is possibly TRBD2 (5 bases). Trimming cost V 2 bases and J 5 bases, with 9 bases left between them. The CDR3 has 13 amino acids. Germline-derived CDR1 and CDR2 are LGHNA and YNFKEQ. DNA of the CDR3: TGTGCCAGCAGCCAATCTGGCGGGGAGACCCAGTACTTC. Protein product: CASSQSGGETQYF.

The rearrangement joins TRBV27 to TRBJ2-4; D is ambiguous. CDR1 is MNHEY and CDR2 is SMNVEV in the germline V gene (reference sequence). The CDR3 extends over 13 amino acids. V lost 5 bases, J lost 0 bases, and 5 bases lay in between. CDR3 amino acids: CASSPGAKNIQYF. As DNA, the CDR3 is TGTGCCAGCAGTCCAGGAGCCAAAAACATTCAGTACTTC.

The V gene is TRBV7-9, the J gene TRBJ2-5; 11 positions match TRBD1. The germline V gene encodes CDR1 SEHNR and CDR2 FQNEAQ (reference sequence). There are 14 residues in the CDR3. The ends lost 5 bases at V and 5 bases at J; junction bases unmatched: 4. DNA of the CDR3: TGTGCCAGCAGCCGGACAGGGGGCCGGGAGACCCAGTACTTC. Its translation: CASSRTGGRETQYF.

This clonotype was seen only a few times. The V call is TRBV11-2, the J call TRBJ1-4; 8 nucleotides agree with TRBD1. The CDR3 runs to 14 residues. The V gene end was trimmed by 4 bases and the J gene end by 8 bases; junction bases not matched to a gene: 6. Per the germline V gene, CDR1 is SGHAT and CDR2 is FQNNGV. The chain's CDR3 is CASSSGQGGEKLFF. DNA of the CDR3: TGTGCCAGCAGCTCTGGACAGGGAGGAGAAAAACTGTTTTTT.

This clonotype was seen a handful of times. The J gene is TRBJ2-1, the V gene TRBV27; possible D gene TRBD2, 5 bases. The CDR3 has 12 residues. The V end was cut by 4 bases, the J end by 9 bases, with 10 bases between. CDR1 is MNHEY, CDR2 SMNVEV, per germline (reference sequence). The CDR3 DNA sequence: TGTGCCAGCAGTTCGAGGGCAGGTGAGCAGTTCTTC. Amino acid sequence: CASSSRAGEQFF.

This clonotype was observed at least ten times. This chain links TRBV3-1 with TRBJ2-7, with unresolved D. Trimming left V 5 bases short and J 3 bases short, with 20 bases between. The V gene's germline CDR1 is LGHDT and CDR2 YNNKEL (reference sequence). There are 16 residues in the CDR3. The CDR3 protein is CASSSVGGLHLYEQYF. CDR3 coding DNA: TGTGCCAGCAGCTCCGTTGGCGGTCTCCATCTCTACGAGCAGTACTTC.

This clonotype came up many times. CDR3 residues: CSAPEGPANYGYTF. The CDR3 nucleotides read TGCAGTGCCCCCGAGGGTCCAGCTAACTATGGCTACACCTTC. The rearrangement uses TRBV20-1 and TRBJ1-2, with D uncertain. Germline V CDR1 and CDR2: DFQATT, SNEGSKA (reference sequence). This CDR3 comprises 14 residues. V lost 6 bases and J lost 0, with 14 bases in between.

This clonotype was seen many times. The CDR3 is CASSFPGVNEQFF. The CDR3 bases are TGTGCCAGCAGTTTTCCAGGGGTGAATGAGCAGTTCTTC. This rearrangement joins TRBV12-3 or TRBV12-4 to TRBJ2-1; a possible D gene is TRBD1 (6 bases). V gave up 3 bases and J gave up 7 bases, with 10 bases separating them. The CDR3 is made up of 13 amino acids.

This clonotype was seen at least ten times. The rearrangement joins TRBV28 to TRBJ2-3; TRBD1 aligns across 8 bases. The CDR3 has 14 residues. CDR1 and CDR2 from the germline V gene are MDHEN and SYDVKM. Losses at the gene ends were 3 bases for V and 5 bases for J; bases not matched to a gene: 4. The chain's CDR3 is CASSLGQEGDTQYF. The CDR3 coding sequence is TGTGCCAGCAGTTTGGGACAGGAAGGAGATACGCAGTATTTT.

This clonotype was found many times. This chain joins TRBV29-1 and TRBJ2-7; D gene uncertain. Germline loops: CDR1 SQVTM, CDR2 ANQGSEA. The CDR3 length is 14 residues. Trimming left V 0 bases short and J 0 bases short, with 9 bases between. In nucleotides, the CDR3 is TGCAGCGTTGAAGATCGGCCTTTCTCCTACGAGCAGTACTTC. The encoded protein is CSVEDRPFSYEQYF.

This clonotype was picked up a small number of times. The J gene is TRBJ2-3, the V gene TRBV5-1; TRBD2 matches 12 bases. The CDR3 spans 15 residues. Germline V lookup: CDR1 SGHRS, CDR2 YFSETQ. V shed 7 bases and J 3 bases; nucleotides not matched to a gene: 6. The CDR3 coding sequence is TGCGCCAGCTCTAGCGGGAGGGCCGGAACAGATACGCAGTATTTT. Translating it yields CASSSGRAGTDTQYF.